This T cell receptor beta chain was recorded in a study of T cells in Graves' hyperthyroidism and ophthalmopathy. Study summary: Any treatment followed the collection of peripheral blood at initial diagnosis.

In the case of this clonotype: Its matching antigen is unknown.

Ophthalmopathy patients had Clinical Activity Score at least 3, NOSPECS grade at least 4, duration under 3 months. Study-level findings and limits: In the blood, most expanded thyroid clonotypes above 0.001 appeared as well.

TCR beta CDR3 regions were amplified from RNA transcripts. First-round RT-PCR targeting the TCR CDR3 was performed with the HTBI primer set. TCRdb itself ran the multiplex PCR reads through MiXCR, one entry per CDR3 protein. The data contain fewer than 500,000 distinct CDR3 sequences, about 14% of them seen just once; the ten biggest clones take up 20%. V gave up 3 bases and J gave up 8 bases; unmatched junction bases: 5. This CDR3 spans 12 amino acids. CDR1 is DFQATT and CDR2 is SNEGSKA in the germline V gene (reference sequence). The chain is built from TRBV20-1 and TRBJ1-2, with 8 nucleotides matching TRBD1. Sample: blood. The sequence derives from a woman between 25 and 40 years old with Graves' ophthalmopathy. The DNA for the CDR3 is TGCAGTGCTAGGACAGGGGTGAGCGGCTACACCTTC. This sequence encodes CSARTGVSGYTF.